This entry lists 27 T cell receptor beta chains sequenced from one sample in a study of brain T cells in children with intractable seizures (dated by TCRdb to the early 2020s). Receptor amplification or capture employed the immunoSEQ multiplex PCR assay. TCRdb holds this immuneACCESS table with in-frame rearrangements only. Some clones are missing; in checked studies, unresolved V genes explain under half, and the rest has no known cause. The table for this sample lists roughly 64,000 clones; 95% to 97% of them were counted only once. The leading ten clones occupy 0.38% of the sample. The sample's time point, from its label and the paper: resected brain tissue, or blood drawn just prior to surgery. The sample consisted of peripheral blood, taken at surgery. These receptor sequences come from a boy younger than two with focal cortical dysplasia and intractable seizures.

Regarding this clone: One end of the junction does not line up with germline, which may come from a read error. The rearrangement joins TRBV6-5 to TRBJ1-1; unclear D gene. The CDR3 covers 12 residues. CDR1 is MNHEY, CDR2 SVGAGI, per germline. The CDR3 here is CASAPGNTEAFF. The CDR3 coding sequence is TGTGCCAGCGCCCCGGGGAACACTGAAGCTTTTTTT.

The V gene is TRBV27, the J gene TRBJ2-1, with D perhaps matching TRBD2 (5 bases). V was cut by 2 bases and J by 12 bases, with 8 bases left in between. Germline V gives CDR1 MNHEY, CDR2 SMNVEV (reference sequence). This CDR3 has 11 amino acids. As DNA, the CDR3 is TGTGCCAGCAGTTTAGGAGAGGGGCAGTTCTTC. Protein product: CASSLGEGQFF.

The genes are TRBV6-5 and TRBJ2-7; 7 bases align to TRBD1. The ends lost 6 bases at V and 0 bases at J; junction bases unmatched: 5. CDR3 length: 14 amino acids. Germline CDR1 and CDR2: MNHEY and SVGAGI. CDR3 protein: CASSSTGSSYEQYF. DNA for the CDR3: TGTGCCAGCAGCTCGACAGGGAGCTCCTACGAGCAGTACTTC.

The chain recombines TRBV29-1 with TRBJ2-1; 7 bases line up with TRBD2. Germline CDR1 reads SQVTM; CDR2 reads ANQGSEA. CDR3 size: 15 residues. Trimming cost V 2 bases and J 7 bases; bases outside gene matches: 11. The CDR3 here is CSVELGGLVANEQFF. CDR3 nucleotide sequence: TGCAGCGTTGAATTAGGAGGACTAGTGGCTAATGAGCAGTTCTTC.

This rearrangement joins TRBV2 to TRBJ1-1; D is perhaps TRBD1 (5 bases). There are 15 residues in the CDR3. Germline V CDR1 and CDR2: SNHLY, FYNNEI. Trimming took off 1 base at V and 11 bases at J, with 20 bases between the two ends. The CDR3: CASSEGVAGRGQAFF. The CDR3 DNA sequence: TGTGCCAGCAGTGAAGGGGTAGCAGGTCGGGGCCAGGCTTTCTTT.

V is TRBV9 and J is TRBJ2-3, with unresolved D. The germline CDR1 and CDR2 sequences are SGDLS and YYNGEE. CDR3 size: 11 residues. V was shortened by 9 bases and J by 5 bases, with 10 bases between the two germline ends. CDR3 in DNA: TGTGCCACGAGCCGAGGAGATACGCAGTATTTT. Translation: CATSRGDTQYF.

Only one count was recorded for this clone. The chain employs TRBV7-3 and TRBJ2-3; perhaps TRBD1 as D (6 bases). CDR1 and CDR2 (germline): SGHTA, FQGTGA. The CDR3 runs to 15 residues. V shed 2 bases and J shed 2 bases, with 11 bases lying between them. The DNA for the CDR3 is TGTGCCAGCAGCTTACAGGGACACTACACAGATACGCAGTATTTT. Amino acids: CASSLQGHYTDTQYF.

J is TRBJ1-2 and V is TRBV5-1; TRBD1 aligns across 7 bases. Trimming removed 0 bases from V and 7 bases from J; junction bases left unmatched: 6. This CDR3 is built from 14 residues. Germline assignment: CDR1 SGHRS and CDR2 YFSETQ. The CDR3 region has the DNA TGCGCCAGCAGCTTGGCCGACAGGGCGGGTGGCTACACCTTC. As protein: CASSLADRAGGYTF.

The chain uses TRBV6-5 and TRBJ1-4; 7 nucleotides align to TRBD1. V shed 7 bases, J shed 8 bases, and the junction held 10 bases outside the gene matches. The germline V gene has CDR1 MNHEY and CDR2 SVGAGI. This CDR3 is built from 14 residues. DNA of the CDR3: TGTGCCAGCAAAAATTTTCAGGGGGTAGAAAAACTGTTTTTT. It yields the protein CASKNFQGVEKLFF.

This sequence joins TRBV28 and TRBJ2-3, with 11 bases that match TRBD2. The CDR3 covers 18 residues. Germline CDR1 reads MDHEN; CDR2 reads SYDVKM. The trim removed 0 bases at V and 4 bases at J, leaving 9 bases unmatched. This CDR3 is CASSLWSLAGGSPDTQYF. CDR3 sequence (DNA): TGTGCCAGCAGTTTATGGAGCCTAGCGGGAGGTTCCCCAGATACGCAGTATTTT.

This chain uses TRBV18 with TRBJ2-1; weak D call: TRBD2 (7 bases). Germline loops: CDR1 KGHSH, CDR2 LQKENI. This CDR3 is built from 16 residues. Trimming stripped 3 bases from V and 7 bases from J, with 19 bases between. CDR3 coding DNA: TGTGCCAGCTCACCCCGAGGGGGGGGCCTAAGAAATGAGCAGTTCTTC. Amino acids: CASSPRGGGLRNEQFF.

This chain links TRBV4-3 with TRBJ2-1; no clear D gene. The germline CDR1 and CDR2 sequences are LGHNA and YSLEER. Deletions cut 7 bases from V and 2 bases from J, with 15 bases between. The length of the CDR3 is 15 residues. This chain's CDR3 is CASKLSRWPYNEQFF. CDR3 DNA: TGCGCCAGCAAGCTATCTAGGTGGCCCTACAATGAGCAGTTCTTC.

J is TRBJ2-2 and V is TRBV9; no reliable D call. The CDR3 runs 15 residues. The V end lost 4 bases, the J end lost 1 base, and 11 bases lay between the germline ends. CDR1 and CDR2 (germline): SGDLS, YYNGEE. The CDR3 bases are TGTGCCAGCAGCCCTGTAGACTTGAACACCGGGGAGCTGTTTTTT. It translates to CASSPVDLNTGELFF. Variable domain in full (rest from reference TRBV9 and TRBJ2-2): DSGVTQTPKHLITATGQRVTLRCSPRSGDLSVYWYQQSLDQGLQFLIQYYNGEERAKGNILERFSAQQFPDLHSELNLSSLELGDSALYFCASSPVDLNTGELFFGEGSRLTVL.

The chain uses TRBV27 and TRBJ1-1; 8 bases map to TRBD1. From germline, CDR1 is MNHEY and CDR2 SMNVEV (reference sequence). Germline trimming cut 7 bases from V and 3 bases from J; bases unmatched to any gene: 4. This CDR3 comprises 13 residues. DNA for the CDR3: TGTGCCAGCACCCCGACAGGGGACACTGAAGCTTTCTTT. It is translated as CASTPTGDTEAFF.

The CDR3 DNA sequence: TGCGCCAGCAGCCAAGGACCGAATCAGCCCCAGCATTTT. Protein: CASSQGPNQPQHF. The chain employs TRBV4-1 and TRBJ1-5; no definite D call. Germline V CDR1 and CDR2: MGHRA, YSYEKL. Trimming stripped 1 base from V and 4 bases from J, with 5 bases between. The CDR3 loop spans 13 amino acids.

The genes are TRBV3-1 (or the pseudogene TRBV3-2) and TRBJ1-2; 7 nucleotides agree with TRBD1. The CDR3 length is 13 residues. Germline V gene sequence: CDR1 LGHDT, CDR2 YNNKEL (reference sequence). The J segment lost 7 bases and the V segment lost 1 base, leaving 3 bases of the junction unmatched. The CDR3: CASSQVRGIGYTF. For the CDR3, the DNA is TGTGCCAGCAGCCAAGTCAGGGGGATTGGCTACACCTTC.

This sequence joins TRBV19 and TRBJ2-1; 14 nucleotides line up with TRBD2. CDR3 length: 14 amino acids. Per the germline V gene, CDR1 is LNHDA and CDR2 is SQIVND (reference sequence). The junction had 2 bases not matched to a gene; V was cut back by 4 bases and J by 9 bases. The CDR3 loop reads CASSRLAGGLEQFF. The CDR3 DNA sequence: TGTGCCAGTAGTAGACTAGCGGGGGGGCTTGAGCAGTTCTTC. The whole variable domain, remainder taken from reference TRBV19 and TRBJ2-1, is DGGITQSPKYLFRKEGQNVTLSCEQNLNHDAMYWYRQDPGQGLRLIYYSQIVNDFQKGDIAEGYSVSREKKESFPLTVTSAQKNPTAFYLCASSRLAGGLEQFFGPGTRLTVL.

The J gene is TRBJ2-7, the V gene TRBV5-5; 7 nucleotides align to TRBD2. This CDR3 is 16 amino acids long. CDR1 and CDR2 (germline): SGHKS, YYEKEE (reference sequence). V dropped 4 bases and J dropped 0; count of bases not matched to a gene: 10. The CDR3 DNA sequence: TGTGCCAGCAGCCAGAGCGGGACCTATAGCTCCTACGAGCAGTACTTC. This sequence encodes CASSQSGTYSSYEQYF.

The chain carries TRBV5-1 and TRBJ2-1; D gene unclear. Germline V gene sequence: CDR1 SGHRS, CDR2 YFSETQ. CDR3 length equals 14 residues. Trimming removed 0 bases at V and 1 base at J, with 5 bases between. The CDR3 loop reads CASSLVLSYNEQFF. Here the CDR3 DNA reads TGCGCCAGCAGCTTGGTACTGTCCTACAATGAGCAGTTCTTC.

This sequence joins TRBV19 and TRBJ2-2, with D maybe TRBD1 (6 bases). The CDR3 spans 16 residues. Germline loops: CDR1 LNHDA, CDR2 SQIVND (reference sequence). V was pared by 3 bases and J by 5 bases, with 16 bases between. For the CDR3, the DNA is TGTGCCAGTAGTATCGCGGCAGGGGAGTTAACCGGGGAGCTGTTTTTT. It encodes CASSIAAGELTGELFF.

V and J are TRBV2 and TRBJ1-5; D not certain. This CDR3 contains 15 residues. Germline V gene sequence: CDR1 SNHLY, CDR2 FYNNEI. V was trimmed by 7 bases and J by 0 bases, leaving 13 bases between them. CDR3: CASMAGTISNQPQHF. The CDR3, as DNA: TGTGCCAGCATGGCAGGTACAATTAGCAATCAGCCCCAGCATTTT.

CDR3 amino acids: CASSLRQGYGYTF. For the CDR3, the DNA is TGCGCCAGCAGCTTAAGACAGGGCTATGGCTACACCTTC. The chain joins TRBV5-1 to TRBJ1-2, with 7 bases fitting TRBD1. The CDR3 is 13 amino acids. The germline CDR1 and CDR2 sequences are SGHRS and YFSETQ. After removal of 2 bases from V and 4 bases from J, the junction contained 2 bases not matched to a gene.

The chain employs TRBV6-5 and TRBJ1-2, with a tentative D call TRBD1 (5 bases). The V end lost 6 bases, the J end lost 8 bases, and 19 bases lay between the germline ends. CDR1 and CDR2 (germline): MNHEY, SVGAGI. The CDR3 contains 14 residues. The CDR3 DNA reads TGTGCCAGCAGCAAATTGGGACCCTCCCAGGGCTACACCTTC. This codes for CASSKLGPSQGYTF.

The chain is built from TRBV7-9 and TRBJ2-7; TRBD1 or TRBD2 may be the D gene (5 bases each). The ends were cut back, 1 base at V and 7 bases at J, with 11 bases in the middle. CDR1 and CDR2 (germline): SEHNR, FQNEAQ (reference sequence). This CDR3 has 13 residues. The CDR3 here is CASSLVKGTEQYF. Written as DNA, the CDR3 is TGTGCCAGCAGCTTAGTGAAGGGGACGGAGCAGTACTTC.

The rearrangement links TRBV2 to TRBJ2-7; 10 bases align to TRBD1. The CDR3 totals 15 residues. With V trimmed by 7 bases and J by 0 bases, 6 bases remained unmatched. Looked up from germline, CDR1 is SNHLY and CDR2 is FYNNEI. CDR3 residues: CASNVGTGASYEQYF. CDR3 DNA: TGTGCCAGCAATGTTGGGACAGGGGCCTCCTACGAGCAGTACTTC.

This sequence joins TRBV7-9 and TRBJ1-1; D may be TRBD1 (5 bases). The V gene's germline CDR1 is SEHNR and CDR2 FQNEAQ (reference sequence). The CDR3 sequence is 15 residues long. Trimming took off 4 bases at V and 1 base at J, with 13 bases between the two ends. CDR3: CASSSRDRKNTEAFF. CDR3 in DNA: TGTGCCAGCAGCTCTCGTGACAGAAAGAACACTGAAGCTTTCTTT.

CDR3 loop: CASSSHPAGDEKLFF. CDR3 nucleotide sequence: TGTGCCAGCAGTTCACACCCCGCGGGGGATGAAAAACTGTTTTTT. The genes are TRBV27 and TRBJ1-4, with D perhaps TRBD1 (5 bases). The CDR3 has 15 amino acids. Germline CDR1 MNHEY, CDR2 SMNVEV (reference sequence). V was trimmed by 4 bases and J by 6 bases, leaving 15 bases between them. The full variable domain, with the rest looked up from reference TRBV27 and TRBJ1-4, is EAQVTQNPRYLITVTGKKLTVTCSQNMNHEYMSWYRQDPGLGLRQIYYSMNVEVTDKGDVPEGYKVSRKEKRNFPLILESPSPNQTSLYFCASSSHPAGDEKLFFGSGTQLSVL.